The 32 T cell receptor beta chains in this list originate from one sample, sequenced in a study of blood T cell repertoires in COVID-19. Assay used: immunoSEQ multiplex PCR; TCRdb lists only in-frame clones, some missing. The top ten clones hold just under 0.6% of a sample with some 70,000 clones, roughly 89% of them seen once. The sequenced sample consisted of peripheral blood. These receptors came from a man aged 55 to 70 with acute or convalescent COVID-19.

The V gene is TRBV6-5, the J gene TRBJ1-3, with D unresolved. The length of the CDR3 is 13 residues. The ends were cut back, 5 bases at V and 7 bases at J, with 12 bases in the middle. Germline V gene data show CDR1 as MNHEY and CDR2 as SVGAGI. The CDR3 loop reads CASSPDYQNTIYF. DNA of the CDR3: TGTGCCAGCAGTCCGGACTACCAGAACACCATATATTTT.

CDR3 residues: CASSQEMRGKNIQYF. The CDR3 bases are TGTGCCAGCAGCCAAGAGATGCGAGGCAAAAACATTCAGTACTTC. J is TRBJ2-4 and V is TRBV14; no definite D call. The CDR3 runs to 15 residues. Trimming stripped 0 bases from V and 3 bases from J, with 9 bases between. Germline V CDR1 and CDR2: SGHDN, FVKESK.

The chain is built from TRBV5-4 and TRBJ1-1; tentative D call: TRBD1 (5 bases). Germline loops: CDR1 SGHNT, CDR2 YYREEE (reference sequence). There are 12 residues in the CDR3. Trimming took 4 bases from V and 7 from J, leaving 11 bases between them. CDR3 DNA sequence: TGTGCCAGCAGCCCCTTCGGGGGTGAAGCTTTCTTT. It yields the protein CASSPFGGEAFF.

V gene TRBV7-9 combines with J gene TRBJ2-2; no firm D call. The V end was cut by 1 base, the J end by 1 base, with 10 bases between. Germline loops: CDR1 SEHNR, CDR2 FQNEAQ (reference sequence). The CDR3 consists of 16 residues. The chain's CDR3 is CASSLGYSLNTGELFF. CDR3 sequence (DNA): TGTGCCAGCAGCTTAGGTTACAGCCTGAACACCGGGGAGCTGTTTTTT.

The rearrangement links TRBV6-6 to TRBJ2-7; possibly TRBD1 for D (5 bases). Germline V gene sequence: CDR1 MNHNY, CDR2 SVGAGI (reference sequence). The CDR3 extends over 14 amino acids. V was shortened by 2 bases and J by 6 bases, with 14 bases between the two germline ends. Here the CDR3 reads CASSYGVQGFEQYF. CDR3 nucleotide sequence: TGTGCCAGCAGTTACGGCGTTCAGGGTTTCGAGCAGTACTTC.

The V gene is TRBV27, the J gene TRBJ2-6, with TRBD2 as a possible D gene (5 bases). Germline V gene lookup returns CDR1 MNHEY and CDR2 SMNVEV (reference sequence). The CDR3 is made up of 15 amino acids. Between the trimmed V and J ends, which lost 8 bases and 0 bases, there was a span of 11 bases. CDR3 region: CASGLYHSGANVLTF. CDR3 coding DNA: TGTGCCAGCGGACTTTACCACTCTGGGGCCAACGTCCTGACTTTC. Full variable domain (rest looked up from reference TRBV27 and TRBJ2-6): EAQVTQNPRYLITVTGKKLTVTCSQNMNHEYMSWYRQDPGLGLRQIYYSMNVEVTDKGDVPEGYKVSRKEKRNFPLILESPSPNQTSLYFCASGLYHSGANVLTFGAGSRLTVL.

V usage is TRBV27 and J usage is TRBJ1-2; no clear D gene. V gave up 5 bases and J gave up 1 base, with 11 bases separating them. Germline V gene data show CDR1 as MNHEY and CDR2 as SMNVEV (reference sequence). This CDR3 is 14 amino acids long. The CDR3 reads CASSLREGNYGYTF. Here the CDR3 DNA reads TGTGCCAGCAGTCTCCGGGAGGGTAACTATGGCTACACCTTC.

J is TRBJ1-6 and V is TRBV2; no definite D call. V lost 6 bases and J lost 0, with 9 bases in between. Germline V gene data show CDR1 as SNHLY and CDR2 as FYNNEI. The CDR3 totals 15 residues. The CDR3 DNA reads TGTGCCAGCAGACAACGGAGCTCCTATAATTCACCCCTCCACTTT. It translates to CASRQRSSYNSPLHF.

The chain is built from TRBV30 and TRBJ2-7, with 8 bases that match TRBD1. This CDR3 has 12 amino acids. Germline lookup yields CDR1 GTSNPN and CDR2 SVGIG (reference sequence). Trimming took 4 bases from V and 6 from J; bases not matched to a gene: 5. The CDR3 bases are TGTGCCTGGAATCAGGGGGCGGGCGAGCAGTACTTC. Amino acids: CAWNQGAGEQYF.

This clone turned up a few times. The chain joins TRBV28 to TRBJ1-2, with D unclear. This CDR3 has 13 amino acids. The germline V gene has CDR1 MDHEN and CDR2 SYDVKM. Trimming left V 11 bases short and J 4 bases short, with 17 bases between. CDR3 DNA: TGTGCCGGTTCACAGACCCTCGGCTATGGCTACACCTTC. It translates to CAGSQTLGYGYTF.

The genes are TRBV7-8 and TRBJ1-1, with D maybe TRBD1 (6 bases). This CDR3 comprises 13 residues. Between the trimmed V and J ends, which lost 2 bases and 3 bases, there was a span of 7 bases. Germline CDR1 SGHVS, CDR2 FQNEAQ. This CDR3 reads CASSLSGDTEAFF. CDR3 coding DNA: TGTGCCAGCAGCTTATCAGGGGACACTGAAGCTTTCTTT. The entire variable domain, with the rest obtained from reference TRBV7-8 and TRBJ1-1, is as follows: GAGVSQSPRYKVAKRGQDVALRCDPISGHVSLFWYQQALGQGPEFLTYFQNEAQLDKSGLPSDRFFAERPEGSVSTLKIQRTQQEDSAVYLCASSLSGDTEAFFGQGTRLTVV.

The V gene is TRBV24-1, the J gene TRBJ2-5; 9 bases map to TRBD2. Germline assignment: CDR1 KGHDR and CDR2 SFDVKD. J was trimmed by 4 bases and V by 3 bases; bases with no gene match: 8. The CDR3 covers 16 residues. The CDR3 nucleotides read TGTGCCACCAGTGATGGGCGGGAGGGCCCCCGAGAGACCCAGTACTTC. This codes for CATSDGREGPRETQYF.

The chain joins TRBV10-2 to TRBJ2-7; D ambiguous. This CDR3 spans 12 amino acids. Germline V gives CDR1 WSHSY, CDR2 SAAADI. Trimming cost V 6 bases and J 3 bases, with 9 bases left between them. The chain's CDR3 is CASRRSDYEQYF. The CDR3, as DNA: TGCGCCAGCAGACGGAGCGACTACGAGCAGTACTTC.

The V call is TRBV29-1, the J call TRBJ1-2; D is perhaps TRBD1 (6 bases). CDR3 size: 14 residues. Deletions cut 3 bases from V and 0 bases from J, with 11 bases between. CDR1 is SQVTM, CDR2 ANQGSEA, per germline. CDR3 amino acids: CSVDSDRTNYGYTF. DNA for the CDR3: TGCAGCGTTGATTCGGACAGAACTAACTATGGCTACACCTTC.

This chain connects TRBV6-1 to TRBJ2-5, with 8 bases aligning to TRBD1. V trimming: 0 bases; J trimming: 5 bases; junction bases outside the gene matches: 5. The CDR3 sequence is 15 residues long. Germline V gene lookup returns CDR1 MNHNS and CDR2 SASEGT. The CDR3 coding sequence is TGTGCCAGCAGTGAAGCGGCAGGGGGCCGTGAGACCCAGTACTTC. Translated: CASSEAAGGRETQYF.

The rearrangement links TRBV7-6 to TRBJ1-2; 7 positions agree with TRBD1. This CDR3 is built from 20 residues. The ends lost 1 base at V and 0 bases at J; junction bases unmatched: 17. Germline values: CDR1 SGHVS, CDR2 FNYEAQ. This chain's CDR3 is CASSLDKGANGLPPNYGYTF. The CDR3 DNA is TGTGCCAGCAGCTTAGACAAGGGGGCGAACGGACTACCCCCTAACTATGGCTACACCTTC. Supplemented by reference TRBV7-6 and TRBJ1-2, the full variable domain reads GAGVSQSPRYKVTKRGQDVALRCDPISGHVSLYWYRQALGQGPEFLTYFNYEAQQDKSGLPNDRFSAERPEGSISTLTIQRTEQRDSAMYRCASSLDKGANGLPPNYGYTFGSGTRLTVV.

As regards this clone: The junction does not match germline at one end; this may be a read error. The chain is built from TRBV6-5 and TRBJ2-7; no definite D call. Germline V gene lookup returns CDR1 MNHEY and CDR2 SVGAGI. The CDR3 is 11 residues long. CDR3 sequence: CTSRSAYEQYF. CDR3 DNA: TGTACCAGCCGCAGCGCCTACGAGCAGTACTTC.

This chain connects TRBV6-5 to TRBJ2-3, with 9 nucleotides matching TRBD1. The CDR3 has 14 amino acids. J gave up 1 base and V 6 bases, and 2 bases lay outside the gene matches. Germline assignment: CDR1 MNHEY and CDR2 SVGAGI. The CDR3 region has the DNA TGTGCCAGCAGGTGGACAGGGGGCACAGATACGCAGTATTTT. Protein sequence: CASRWTGGTDTQYF.

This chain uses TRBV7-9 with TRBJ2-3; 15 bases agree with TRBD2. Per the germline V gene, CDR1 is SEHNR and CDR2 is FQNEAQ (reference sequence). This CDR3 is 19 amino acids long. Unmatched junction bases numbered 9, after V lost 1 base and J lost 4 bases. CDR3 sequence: CASSLVIGTSGRRSDTQYF. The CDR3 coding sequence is TGTGCCAGCAGCTTAGTTATCGGGACTAGCGGGAGGAGGTCAGATACGCAGTATTTT. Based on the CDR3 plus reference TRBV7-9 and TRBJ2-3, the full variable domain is DTGVSQNPRHKITKRGQNVTFRCDPISEHNRLYWYRQTLGQGPEFLTYFQNEAQLEKSRLLSDRFSAERPKGSFSTLEIQRTEQGDSAMYLCASSLVIGTSGRRSDTQYFGPGTRLTVL.

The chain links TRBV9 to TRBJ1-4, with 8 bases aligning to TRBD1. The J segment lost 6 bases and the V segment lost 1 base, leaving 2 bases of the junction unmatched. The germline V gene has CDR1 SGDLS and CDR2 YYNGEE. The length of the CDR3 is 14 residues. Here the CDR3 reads CASSVTGGYEKLFF. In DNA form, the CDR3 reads TGTGCCAGCAGCGTAACAGGGGGTTATGAAAAACTGTTTTTT.

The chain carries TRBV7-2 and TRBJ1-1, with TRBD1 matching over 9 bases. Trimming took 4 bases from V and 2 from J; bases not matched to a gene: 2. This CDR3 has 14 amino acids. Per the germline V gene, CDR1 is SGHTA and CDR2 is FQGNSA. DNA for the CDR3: TGTGCCAGCAGCTGGACAGGGGAAAACACTGAAGCTTTCTTT. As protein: CASSWTGENTEAFF.

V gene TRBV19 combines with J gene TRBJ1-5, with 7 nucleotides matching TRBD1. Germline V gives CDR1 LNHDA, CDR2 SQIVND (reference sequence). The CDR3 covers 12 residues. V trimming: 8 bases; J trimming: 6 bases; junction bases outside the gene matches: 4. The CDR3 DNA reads TGTGCCAGTGTAGGGGGCGGTCAGCCCCAGCATTTT. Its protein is CASVGGGQPQHF.

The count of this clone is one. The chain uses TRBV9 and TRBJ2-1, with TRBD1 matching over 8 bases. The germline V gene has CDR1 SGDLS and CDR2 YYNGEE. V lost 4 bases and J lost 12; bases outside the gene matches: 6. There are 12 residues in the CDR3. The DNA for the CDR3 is TGTGCCAGCAGCTCACAGGGGGGTCTGCAGTTCTTC. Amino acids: CASSSQGGLQFF. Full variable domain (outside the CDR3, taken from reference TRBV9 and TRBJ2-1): DSGVTQTPKHLITATGQRVTLRCSPRSGDLSVYWYQQSLDQGLQFLIQYYNGEERAKGNILERFSAQQFPDLHSELNLSSLELGDSALYFCASSSQGGLQFFGPGTRLTVL.

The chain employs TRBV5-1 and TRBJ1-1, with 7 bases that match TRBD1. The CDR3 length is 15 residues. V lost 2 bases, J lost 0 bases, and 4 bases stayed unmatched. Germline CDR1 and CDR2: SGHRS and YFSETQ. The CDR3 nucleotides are TGCGCCAGCAGCTTTGAGACAGGGATGAACACTGAAGCTTTCTTT. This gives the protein CASSFETGMNTEAFF.

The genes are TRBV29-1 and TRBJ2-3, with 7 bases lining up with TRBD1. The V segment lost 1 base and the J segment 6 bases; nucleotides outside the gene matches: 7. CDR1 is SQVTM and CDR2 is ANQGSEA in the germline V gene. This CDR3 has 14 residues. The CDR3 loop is CSVEVSQGVDTQYF. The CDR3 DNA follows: TGCAGCGTTGAAGTAAGCCAGGGGGTGGATACGCAGTATTTT.

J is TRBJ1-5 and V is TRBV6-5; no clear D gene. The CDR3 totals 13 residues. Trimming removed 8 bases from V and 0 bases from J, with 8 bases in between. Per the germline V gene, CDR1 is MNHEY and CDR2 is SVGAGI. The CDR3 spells CASWEDSNQPQHF. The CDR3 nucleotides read TGTGCCAGCTGGGAGGATAGCAATCAGCCCCAGCATTTT.

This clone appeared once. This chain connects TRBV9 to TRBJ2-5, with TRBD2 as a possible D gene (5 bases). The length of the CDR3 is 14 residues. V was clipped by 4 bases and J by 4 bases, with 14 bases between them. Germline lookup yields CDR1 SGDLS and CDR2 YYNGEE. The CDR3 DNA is TGTGCCAGCAGCCCCCGGCTAGCTCGAGAGACCCAGTACTTC. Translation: CASSPRLARETQYF.

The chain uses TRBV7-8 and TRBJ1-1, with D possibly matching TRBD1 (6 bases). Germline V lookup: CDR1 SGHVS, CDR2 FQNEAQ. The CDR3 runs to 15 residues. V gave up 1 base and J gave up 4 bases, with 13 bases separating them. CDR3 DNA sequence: TGTGCCAGCAGCTTAGGGGCAGGGGTTGGCACTGAAGCTTTCTTT. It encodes CASSLGAGVGTEAFF.

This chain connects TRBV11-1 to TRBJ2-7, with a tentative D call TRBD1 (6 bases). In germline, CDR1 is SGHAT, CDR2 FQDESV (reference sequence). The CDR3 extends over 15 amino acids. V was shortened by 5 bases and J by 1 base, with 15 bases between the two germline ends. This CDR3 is CASSQTQGFSYEQYF. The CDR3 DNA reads TGTGCCAGCAGCCAAACCCAGGGGTTTTCCTACGAGCAGTACTTC.

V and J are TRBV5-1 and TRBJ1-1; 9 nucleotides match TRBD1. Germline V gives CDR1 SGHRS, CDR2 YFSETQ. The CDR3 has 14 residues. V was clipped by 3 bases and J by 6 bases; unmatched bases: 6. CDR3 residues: CASSSGQGRAEAFF. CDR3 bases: TGCGCCAGCAGCTCTGGACAGGGGAGAGCTGAAGCTTTCTTT.

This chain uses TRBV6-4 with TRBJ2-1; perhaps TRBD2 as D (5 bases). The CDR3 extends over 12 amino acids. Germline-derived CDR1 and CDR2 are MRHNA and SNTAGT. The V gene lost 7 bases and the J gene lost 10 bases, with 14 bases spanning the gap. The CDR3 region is CASTSTNGEQFF. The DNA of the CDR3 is TGTGCCAGCACTAGCACCAATGGGGAGCAGTTCTTC.

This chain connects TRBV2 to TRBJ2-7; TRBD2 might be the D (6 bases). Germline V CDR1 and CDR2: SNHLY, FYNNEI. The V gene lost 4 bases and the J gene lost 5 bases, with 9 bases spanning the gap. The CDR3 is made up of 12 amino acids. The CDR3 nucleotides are TGTGCCAGCAGTGTGGGGAGGAACGAGCAGTACTTC. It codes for CASSVGRNEQYF.